These T cell receptor beta chains were read from a single sample in a study of early T cells in non-severe SARS-CoV-2 infection. Using its own MiXCR run on the 5' RACE reads, TCRdb lists one record per CDR3 protein. The repertoire holds 100,000 to 140,000 distinct CDR3 sequences, with approximately 12% as singletons. The sequencing input was whole blood. All receptors derive from an adult who was a healthcare worker with PCR-confirmed SARS-CoV-2 infection or an uninfected control (not recorded which). Each CDR3 is given with its conserved first and last residue. The D gene is left open where the match is weak. Not all rows give a size; the values are once, few, many and, for expanded clones, a class.

CDR3aa	CDR3nt	d_gene	v_gene	abundance	j_gene
CSASNGLEGDEQFF	TGCAGTGCTTCAAATGGACTCGAGGGGGATGAGCAGTTCTTC	.	TRBV20-1	.	TRBJ2-1
CASSLSAAWGQPQHF	TGTGCCAGCAGCTTAAGTGCGGCTTGGGGACAGCCCCAGCATTTT	.	TRBV5-6	.	TRBJ1-5
CASSLGHRNTEAFF	TGCGCCAGCAGCCTCGGACACAGGAACACTGAAGCTTTCTTT	.	TRBV5-1	.	TRBJ1-1
CVSSQVSGRFVGELFF	TGCGTCAGCAGCCAAGTTAGCGGGAGGTTCGTTGGGGAGCTGTTTTTT	TRBD2	TRBV4-3	.	TRBJ2-2
CASSSQQANYGYTF	TGTGCCAGCAGTAGCCAGCAAGCTAACTATGGCTACACCTTC	.	TRBV6-6	.	TRBJ1-2
CASRNSGTGNTGELFF	TGTGCCAGCAGAAATTCCGGGACAGGGAACACCGGGGAGCTGTTTTTT	TRBD1	TRBV7-2	many	TRBJ2-2
CASTFDRAYEQYF	TGTGCCAGCACCTTCGACAGGGCCTACGAGCAGTACTTC	TRBD1	TRBV28	few	TRBJ2-7
CASSPGVLAGGETQYF	TGTGCCAGCAGCCCTGGCGTCCTAGCGGGAGGGGAGACCCAGTACTTC	TRBD2	TRBV5-6	.	TRBJ2-5
CATGTGTGAEAFF	TGTGCCACCGGGACGGGAACGGGCGCTGAAGCTTTCTTT	.	TRBV28	many	TRBJ1-1
CASSYTAGLAVLGETQYF	TGTGCCAGCAGTTACACGGCGGGACTAGCGGTCCTCGGGGAGACCCAGTACTTC	TRBD2	TRBV6-5	many	TRBJ2-5
CSVSLSSYEQYF	TGCAGTGTCTCGTTGAGCTCCTACGAGCAGTACTTC	.	TRBV20-1	.	TRBJ2-7
CASSVVPRDTQYF	TGTGCCAGCAGCGTAGTGCCCAGGGATACGCAGTATTTT	.	TRBV9	few	TRBJ2-3
CASRSGQGASTGELFF	TGTGCCAGCAGGAGCGGACAGGGGGCAAGCACCGGGGAGCTGTTTTTT	TRBD1	TRBV2	.	TRBJ2-2
CASSSHAGTGVDTQYF	TGTGCCAGCAGTTCACACGCCGGGACAGGGGTAGATACGCAGTATTTT	TRBD1	TRBV7-9	.	TRBJ2-3
CASSLALGQETQYF	TGCGCCAGCAGCTTGGCCTTAGGGCAAGAGACCCAGTACTTC	.	TRBV5-1	many	TRBJ2-5
CSARVGRWSGGANVLTF	TGCAGTGCTAGAGTAGGACGGTGGTCTGGAGGGGCCAACGTCCTGACTTTC	.	TRBV20-1	many	TRBJ2-6
CASRGVTGFSGNTIYF	TGTGCCAGCAGGGGCGTTACAGGATTCTCTGGAAACACCATATATTTT	.	TRBV2	many	TRBJ1-3
CASSFISGANVLTF	TGTGCCAGCAGCTTTATCTCTGGGGCCAACGTCCTGACTTTC	.	TRBV13	.	TRBJ2-6
CASSVGPVYNEQFF	TGTGCCAGCAGCGTAGGCCCAGTTTACAATGAGCAGTTCTTC	.	TRBV9	few	TRBJ2-1
CASSKRRGNGADTQYF	TGTGCCAGCAGCAAAAGAAGGGGGAACGGCGCTGATACGCAGTATTTT	.	TRBV7-2	many	TRBJ2-3
CSARVPSSSYEQYF	TGCAGTGCTAGAGTCCCTAGCAGTTCCTACGAGCAGTACTTC	.	TRBV20-1	many	TRBJ2-7
CASSFTADSNQPQHF	TGTGCCAGCAGCTTTACAGCGGATAGCAATCAGCCCCAGCATTTT	.	TRBV7-9	.	TRBJ1-5
CASSLEGVNAGELFF	TGTGCCAGCAGCTTAGAGGGCGTAAACGCCGGGGAGCTGTTTTTT	.	TRBV7-2	.	TRBJ2-2
CASSIVSGRRLSGANVLTF	TGTGCCAGTAGTATAGTATCGGGGCGGCGGCTGAGTGGGGCCAACGTCCTGACTTTC	.	TRBV19	.	TRBJ2-6
CASSLAQTTGELFF	TGTGCCAGCAGTTTAGCGCAGACGACCGGGGAGCTGTTTTTT	.	TRBV12-3/TRBV12-4	few	TRBJ2-2
CASSLGGLQYEQYF	TGTGCCAGCAGTTTAGGGGGCCTCCAATACGAGCAGTACTTC	.	TRBV28	few	TRBJ2-7
CASSTSSDGRRSRDTQYF	TGTGCCAGCAGTACCTCCTCTGACGGAAGGCGCTCGAGAGATACGCAGTATTTT	.	TRBV2	few	TRBJ2-3
CASSPGQGVLETQYF	TGTGCCAGCAGCCCGGGACAGGGGGTATTAGAGACCCAGTACTTC	TRBD1	TRBV5-4	few	TRBJ2-5
CASSHPLGGEQFF	TGTGCCAGCAGCCATCCGCTTGGGGGTGAGCAGTTCTTC	.	TRBV7-9	many	TRBJ2-1
CSAGGLADLYEQYF	TGCAGTGCAGGAGGACTAGCGGACCTCTACGAGCAGTACTTC	TRBD2	TRBV20-1	many	TRBJ2-7
CASSLGTPRNEQYF	TGTGCCAGCAGTCTCGGGACACCTAGGAACGAGCAGTACTTC	.	TRBV28	many	TRBJ2-7
CASSPGAGGETQYF	TGTGCCAGCAGCCCCGGCGCAGGAGGGGAGACCCAGTACTTC	.	TRBV5-4	.	TRBJ2-5
CAISESTTVGRNEQFF	TGTGCCATCAGTGAGTCGACAACAGTCGGGCGGAATGAGCAGTTCTTC	.	TRBV10-3	many	TRBJ2-1
CATGRASGSIDEQFF	TGTGCCACCGGACGGGCTAGCGGGAGTATCGATGAGCAGTTCTTC	TRBD2	TRBV10-3	few	TRBJ2-1
CASSSGTGIYEQYF	TGTGCCAGCAGTTCCGGGACAGGGATCTACGAGCAGTACTTC	TRBD1	TRBV28	.	TRBJ2-7
CASSPLGQDNQPQHF	TGTGCCAGCTCACCACTGGGACAGGACAATCAGCCCCAGCATTTT	TRBD1	TRBV18	few	TRBJ1-5
CASSLATGADTEAFF	TGTGCCAGCAGCTTAGCCACGGGGGCGGACACTGAAGCTTTCTTT	.	TRBV7-2	few	TRBJ1-1